The 21 T cell receptor beta chains in this list originate from one sample, sequenced in a study of blood T cell repertoires in COVID-19. Only in-frame clones appear in the TCRdb table, and some are missing; sequencing was by immunoSEQ multiplex PCR. The data contain fewer than 250,000 clones, more than 85% of them seen just once; the ten biggest clones take up about 1%. The sample taken for sequencing was peripheral blood. All receptors come from a man under 40 with acute or convalescent COVID-19.

Remarks on this clone: Mismatch with germline at one junction end may stem from a read error. The chain uses TRBV7-7 and TRBJ2-1, with 11 bases that match TRBD2. Germline V CDR1 and CDR2: SSHAT, FNYEAQ (reference sequence). The CDR3 is 18 residues long. In nucleotides, the CDR3 is TGTGCTAGCAGCCCGCAGGCGGTAGCGGGGGGGCGGTACAATGAGCAGTTCTTC. Translating it yields CASSPQAVAGGRYNEQFF.

The rearrangement links TRBV30 to TRBJ2-3, with 10 bases matching TRBD2. Germline V gives CDR1 GTSNPN, CDR2 SVGIG (reference sequence). The V gene end was trimmed by 0 bases and the J gene end by 5 bases; junction bases not matched to a gene: 5. The CDR3 has 15 amino acids. CDR3: CAWSVLPSGRDTQYF. CDR3 nucleotide sequence: TGTGCCTGGAGTGTACTACCTAGCGGGAGAGATACGCAGTATTTT. Drawing the rest from reference TRBV30 and TRBJ2-3, the complete variable domain is SQTIHQWPATLVQPVGSPLSLECTVEGTSNPNLYWYRQAAGRGLQLLFYSVGIGQISSEVPQNLSASRPQDRQFILSSKKLLLSDSGFYLCAWSVLPSGRDTQYFGPGTRLTVL.

This clone appeared once. The CDR3 DNA reads as TGCGCCAGCAGCTTGGTCGCAGCGGGAGATACGCAGTATTTT. Amino acid sequence: CASSLVAAGDTQYF. The chain is built from TRBV5-1 and TRBJ2-3; D possibly corresponds to TRBD2 (6 bases). The CDR3 spans 14 residues. Germline values: CDR1 SGHRS, CDR2 YFSETQ. The V and J ends lost 0 bases and 5 bases respectively, with 10 bases between them.

The rearrangement uses TRBV19 and TRBJ2-2, with D possibly TRBD2 on 6 matching bases. Germline CDR1 and CDR2: LNHDA and SQIVND (reference sequence). This CDR3 has 13 residues. V lost 9 bases and J 2 bases, leaving 10 bases between the germline ends. CDR3 bases: TGTGCCAGCACCGGGAGTAACACCGGGGAGCTGTTTTTT. Its translation is CASTGSNTGELFF. Variable domain in full (rest from reference TRBV19 and TRBJ2-2): DGGITQSPKYLFRKEGQNVTLSCEQNLNHDAMYWYRQDPGQGLRLIYYSQIVNDFQKGDIAEGYSVSREKKESFPLTVTSAQKNPTAFYLCASTGSNTGELFFGEGSRLTVL.

The genes are TRBV28 and TRBJ2-7; 7 positions match TRBD1. The junction had 8 bases not matched to a gene; V was cut back by 0 bases and J by 3 bases. The CDR3 covers 16 residues. CDR1 and CDR2 from the germline V gene are MDHEN and SYDVKM. CDR3 residues: CASSLWLGAGGYEQYF. The CDR3 DNA is TGTGCCAGCAGTTTATGGCTCGGGGCAGGGGGCTACGAGCAGTACTTC.

This chain joins TRBV6-5 and TRBJ1-3; no definite D call. Germline lookup yields CDR1 MNHEY and CDR2 SVGAGI. V was cut by 6 bases and J by 5 bases, with 11 bases left in between. The CDR3 runs 13 residues. This CDR3 reads CASSLESRNTIYF. In DNA, the CDR3 is TGTGCCAGCAGCCTCGAGTCTAGAAACACCATATATTTT.

This rearrangement joins TRBV27 to TRBJ2-1; 11 bases are a match to TRBD2. Trimming at V came to 5 bases and at J to 5 bases, leaving 8 bases not matched to a gene. This CDR3 is 16 amino acids long. Germline V gives CDR1 MNHEY, CDR2 SMNVEV (reference sequence). The CDR3, as DNA: TGTGCCAGCAGTCTAGCGGGGGGCCCTAAGAACAATGAGCAGTTCTTC. Translating it yields CASSLAGGPKNNEQFF.

The chain is built from TRBV2 and TRBJ2-7, with D perhaps matching TRBD1 (6 bases). The CDR3 contains 14 residues. The germline V and J ends were trimmed by 11 bases and 7 bases, with 24 bases remaining between them. Germline lookup yields CDR1 SNHLY and CDR2 FYNNEI. CDR3 in amino acids: CASQGIGRFEEQYF. The DNA for the CDR3 is TGTGCCTCCCAGGGGATTGGAAGGTTTGAGGAGCAGTACTTC.

This clone is a singleton in its sample. The chain links TRBV4-2 to TRBJ2-1, with 9 nucleotides matching TRBD2. This CDR3 contains 16 residues. Losses at the gene ends were 2 bases for V and 6 bases for J; bases not matched to a gene: 8. The germline CDR1 and CDR2 sequences are LGHNA and YNFKEQ. CDR3 in amino acids: CASSQLAGMRGNEQFF. CDR3 nucleotides: TGTGCCAGCAGCCAACTAGCGGGGATGAGGGGCAATGAGCAGTTCTTC.

The chain uses TRBV7-2 and TRBJ2-1, with a weak D call TRBD2 (6 bases). The V end was cut by 5 bases, the J end by 0 bases, with 14 bases between. The CDR3 has 16 amino acids. Germline V gene sequence: CDR1 SGHTA, CDR2 FQGNSA. The CDR3 region is CASSRGGTSSYNEQFF. The CDR3 DNA sequence: TGTGCCAGCAGCAGGGGAGGTACCAGCTCCTACAATGAGCAGTTCTTC. The full variable domain, its missing parts supplied by reference TRBV7-2 and TRBJ2-1, is GAGVSQSPSNKVTEKGKDVELRCDPISGHTALYWYRQSLGQGLEFLIYFQGNSAPDKSGLPSDRFSAERTGGSVSTLTIQRTQQEDSAVYLCASSRGGTSSYNEQFFGPGTRLTVL.

This chain links TRBV7-3 with TRBJ2-1; 7 bases fit TRBD1. With V trimmed by 5 bases and J by 13 bases, 8 bases remained unmatched. Germline V gives CDR1 SGHTA, CDR2 FQGTGA. The CDR3 sequence is 12 residues long. In DNA, the CDR3 is TGTGCCAGCAGCCGAGCCGGGGACAGACAGTTCTTC. Its translation: CASSRAGDRQFF.

The gene calls are TRBV6-5 and TRBJ2-5; perhaps TRBD1 as D (5 bases). The V gene lost 5 bases and the J gene lost 4 bases, with 17 bases spanning the gap. CDR1 is MNHEY, CDR2 SVGAGI, per germline. The CDR3 has 15 residues. CDR3 residues: CASSPAPGNVETQYF. CDR3 sequence (DNA): TGTGCCAGCAGTCCCGCCCCAGGGAACGTAGAGACCCAGTACTTC.

The chain employs TRBV2 and TRBJ1-1; D not certain. V lost 4 bases to trimming and J lost 0 bases, with 9 bases between them. This CDR3 has 14 amino acids. Per the germline V gene, CDR1 is SNHLY and CDR2 is FYNNEI. CDR3 sequence (DNA): TGTGCCAGCAGTGGGCCCGCAATGAACACTGAAGCTTTCTTT. This translates into CASSGPAMNTEAFF.

The V gene is TRBV15, the J gene TRBJ2-7; 12 positions match TRBD1. The germline V gene encodes CDR1 LNHNV and CDR2 YYDKDF (reference sequence). V lost 0 bases and J lost 0; bases outside the gene matches: 3. The length of the CDR3 is 17 residues. In nucleotides, the CDR3 is TGTGCCACCAGCAGAGATCCGGGACAGGGGGCCTCCTACGAGCAGTACTTC. Its protein product is CATSRDPGQGASYEQYF.

CDR3 coding DNA: TGTGCCAGCAGCTACACACGGCAGGGTCCTTACAATGAGCAGTTCTTC. Protein sequence: CASSYTRQGPYNEQFF. The rearrangement links TRBV7-2 to TRBJ2-1; tentative D call: TRBD1 (5 bases). V dropped 4 bases and J dropped 4 bases, with 17 bases sitting between them. The CDR3 totals 16 residues. Germline CDR1 reads SGHTA; CDR2 reads FQGNSA.

The gene calls are TRBV5-1 and TRBJ2-3, with 11 bases that match TRBD2. The V gene's germline CDR1 is SGHRS and CDR2 YFSETQ. V trimming: 4 bases; J trimming: 0 bases; junction bases outside the gene matches: 13. This CDR3 has 19 residues. The DNA for the CDR3 is TGCGCCAGCAGCGCGGGACTAGCGGTATTGGGGGGGAGCACAGATACGCAGTATTTT. It is translated as CASSAGLAVLGGSTDTQYF.

The chain uses TRBV5-1 and TRBJ1-1; 8 positions match TRBD1. CDR1 is SGHRS and CDR2 is YFSETQ in the germline V gene. Trimming at V came to 4 bases and at J to 2 bases, leaving 7 bases not matched to a gene. The CDR3 has 15 residues. CDR3 coding DNA: TGCGCCAGCAGCGTGTCCGGGACAGGAAACACTGAAGCTTTCTTT. Amino acids: CASSVSGTGNTEAFF.

The rearrangement uses TRBV18 and TRBJ2-1, with 11 nucleotides matching TRBD1. The germline gives CDR1 KGHSH, CDR2 LQKENI. The CDR3 runs 16 residues. J was trimmed by 4 bases and V by 0 bases; bases with no gene match: 2. For the CDR3, the DNA is TGTGCCAGCTCACCACCGGACAGGGGGCTATACAATGAGCAGTTCTTC. Amino acids: CASSPPDRGLYNEQFF.

CDR3 protein: CASSSYTGELFF. The CDR3 DNA follows: TGTGCCAGCAGCTCCTACACCGGGGAGCTGTTTTTT. This chain joins TRBV11-2 and TRBJ2-2, with D unresolved. This CDR3 comprises 12 residues. V lost 4 bases, J lost 3 bases, and 3 bases lay in between. Per the germline V gene, CDR1 is SGHAT and CDR2 is FQNNGV.

DNA of the CDR3: TGTGCCATTAGGGTAGCGGGGGGGAACAATGAGCAGTTCTTC. This encodes CAIRVAGGNNEQFF. The V and J genes are TRBV10-3 and TRBJ2-1, with 11 nucleotides matching TRBD2. The junction had 6 bases not matched to a gene; V was cut back by 9 bases and J by 5 bases. This CDR3 comprises 14 residues. Germline assignment: CDR1 ENHRY and CDR2 SYGVKD.

The chain recombines TRBV3-1 (or the pseudogene TRBV3-2) with TRBJ1-5, with D hard to call. The germline gives CDR1 LGHDT, CDR2 YNNKEL (reference sequence). There are 14 residues in the CDR3. The V gene lost 4 bases and the J gene lost 2 bases, with 9 bases spanning the gap. CDR3 protein: CASSLRGGNQPQHF. CDR3 sequence (DNA): TGTGCCAGCAGCCTGCGGGGAGGCAATCAGCCCCAGCATTTT.